The 22 T cell receptor beta chains listed next were all sequenced from one sample in a study of T cell responses to AZD1222 COVID-19 vaccine (dated by TCRdb to about 2021). Sample time point, as interpreted from the label and publication: about 28 days (+/-7) after the second vaccine dose. Library generation was performed with the immunoSEQ multiplex PCR assay. Here the immuneACCESS table is served through TCRdb, limited to in-frame sequences with V and J called. Missing clones are a known gap in these copies; in checked studies unresolved V genes cover under half, and the rest lacks a known reason. This sample lists approximately 110,000 clones; 87% were detected once. The leading ten clones occupy around 4.4% of the sample. The sample consisted of peripheral blood, taken 28 days after the second AZD1222 dose. The receptors were gathered from an adult who received the AZD1222 COVID-19 vaccine.

The gene calls are TRBV4-3 and TRBJ1-1; 8 nucleotides agree with TRBD1. V trimming: 4 bases; J trimming: 0 bases; junction bases outside the gene matches: 10. CDR1 is LGHNA, CDR2 YSLEER, per germline. The CDR3 runs to 17 residues. As DNA, the CDR3 is TGCGCCAGCAGCCCAGAAGCAGGGGGCGCAATGAACACTGAAGCTTTCTTT. Translation gives CASSPEAGGAMNTEAFF.

The V and J genes are TRBV11-3 and TRBJ2-3; D unclear. Germline V gene lookup returns CDR1 SGHNT and CDR2 YENEEA. The CDR3 is 12 residues long. V was cut by 5 bases and J by 6 bases, with 9 bases left in between. CDR3 nucleotides: TGTGCCAGCAGCACGACGGAGGATACGCAGTATTTT. It codes for CASSTTEDTQYF.

The chain recombines TRBV28 with TRBJ2-1, with a weak D call TRBD1 (5 bases). There are 16 residues in the CDR3. Per the germline V gene, CDR1 is MDHEN and CDR2 is SYDVKM. Trimming took off 3 bases at V and 0 bases at J, with 12 bases between the two ends. Written as DNA, the CDR3 is TGTGCCAGCAGTTTGGCCAGGGTGGGCTCCTACAATGAGCAGTTCTTC. The encoded protein is CASSLARVGSYNEQFF.

CDR3 sequence reads: CASSWGGGNTEAFF. CDR3 DNA sequence: TGTGCCAGCAGCTGGGGGGGTGGAAACACTGAAGCTTTCTTT. This chain uses TRBV7-8 with TRBJ1-1; tentatively, D is TRBD1 (5 bases). The CDR3 loop spans 14 amino acids. In germline, CDR1 is SGHVS, CDR2 FQNEAQ. V was trimmed by 4 bases and J by 2 bases, leaving 11 bases between them.

Only a few counts were recorded for this clone. J is TRBJ2-1 and V is TRBV30; TRBD2 aligns across 16 bases. CDR3 length equals 17 residues. J was trimmed by 6 bases and V by 6 bases; bases with no gene match: 11. Germline CDR1 GTSNPN, CDR2 SVGIG (reference sequence). The CDR3 reads CACPRGLAGGQRNEQFF. The CDR3 DNA reads TGTGCCTGCCCTAGGGGACTAGCGGGGGGGCAACGCAATGAGCAGTTCTTC.

V and J are TRBV4-1 and TRBJ1-5; D is possibly TRBD1 (6 bases). Trimming removed 0 bases from V and 6 bases from J, with 12 bases in between. From germline, CDR1 is MGHRA and CDR2 YSYEKL. The CDR3 is 15 residues long. This CDR3 is CASSQDSGARQPQHF. As DNA, the CDR3 is TGCGCCAGCAGCCAAGATTCGGGGGCGCGTCAGCCCCAGCATTTT.

The CDR3 nucleotides read TGCGCCAGCAGCCGTGGACAGACCTACGAGCAGTACTTC. As protein: CASSRGQTYEQYF. The genes are TRBV4-1 and TRBJ2-7; possibly TRBD1 for D (6 bases). Germline CDR1 and CDR2: MGHRA and YSYEKL. The CDR3 covers 13 residues. V gave up 4 bases and J gave up 2 bases, with 9 bases separating them.

The chain couples TRBV27 to TRBJ1-1; no firm D call. CDR1 MNHEY and CDR2 SMNVEV come from the germline V gene (reference sequence). CDR3 length: 11 residues. Trimming removed 9 bases at V and 4 bases at J, with 9 bases between. CDR3 in DNA: TGTGCCAGTGGGTGGATCACTGAAGCTTTCTTT. Translation: CASGWITEAFF.

J is TRBJ1-2 and V is TRBV9; D unresolved. CDR1 is SGDLS, CDR2 YYNGEE, per germline. The V and J ends lost 0 bases and 8 bases respectively, with 14 bases between them. CDR3 size: 14 residues. The CDR3 is CASSVGGGYGGYTF. In DNA, the CDR3 is TGTGCCAGCAGCGTAGGCGGCGGCTATGGAGGCTACACCTTC.

This rearrangement joins TRBV12-3 or TRBV12-4 to TRBJ1-4; D remains ambiguous. The germline V and J ends were trimmed by 5 bases and 8 bases, with 6 bases remaining between them. The CDR3 loop spans 11 amino acids. The CDR3, as DNA: TGTGCCAGCAGTGGGCGGGAAAAACTGTTTTTT. Translated: CASSGREKLFF.

The rearrangement links TRBV27 to TRBJ2-1; 9 bases match TRBD2. Germline V gives CDR1 MNHEY, CDR2 SMNVEV (reference sequence). J gave up 5 bases and V 5 bases, and 7 bases lay outside the gene matches. The CDR3 sequence is 15 residues long. Here the CDR3 reads CASSHIAGVHNEQFF. Here the CDR3 DNA reads TGTGCCAGCAGTCACATAGCGGGGGTCCACAATGAGCAGTTCTTC.

The chain has TRBV4-3 and TRBJ2-3; D remains unclear. This CDR3 spans 16 amino acids. Germline loops: CDR1 LGHNA, CDR2 YSLEER. V dropped 4 bases and J dropped 2 bases, with 16 bases sitting between them. The CDR3 DNA reads TGCGCCAGCAGCCCTACCCAGTCTTCATACACAGATACGCAGTATTTT. This gives the protein CASSPTQSSYTDTQYF.

The V gene is TRBV9, the J gene TRBJ2-7, with 7 bases lining up with TRBD2. Germline CDR1 and CDR2: SGDLS and YYNGEE. The junction had 9 bases not matched to a gene; V was cut back by 3 bases and J by 3 bases. The CDR3 is 15 residues long. For the CDR3, the DNA is TGTGCCAGCAGCGGGCCTACCTCGGGGGGCTACGAGCAGTACTTC. Amino acids: CASSGPTSGGYEQYF.

This chain joins TRBV6-5 and TRBJ1-2; 7 positions match TRBD1. J lost 8 bases, V lost 6 bases, and 6 bases had no gene match. Germline CDR1 is MNHEY and CDR2 is SVGAGI. The CDR3 is 12 amino acids. This CDR3 reads CASSGQVAGYTF. CDR3 coding DNA: TGTGCCAGCAGCGGACAGGTGGCGGGCTACACCTTC.

V is TRBV11-2 and J is TRBJ2-7; 9 nucleotides match TRBD2. The CDR3 has 15 amino acids. CDR1 is SGHAT and CDR2 is FQNNGV in the germline V gene. V lost 2 bases, J lost 11 bases, and 13 bases stayed unmatched. CDR3 in amino acids: CASSLRSWAGGPEYF. CDR3 coding DNA: TGTGCCAGCAGCTTACGGTCCTGGGCGGGAGGGCCGGAGTACTTC.

The chain has TRBV10-1 and TRBJ2-1; weak D call: TRBD2 (5 bases). The CDR3 sequence is 16 residues long. Germline V gene data show CDR1 as WNHNN and CDR2 as SYGVQD (reference sequence). V was pared by 10 bases and J by 3 bases, with 22 bases between. The CDR3 reads CANSEPRGHFYNEQFF. DNA of the CDR3: TGCGCCAACTCCGAGCCCCGAGGGCATTTCTACAATGAGCAGTTCTTC.

This clone was counted between two and nine times. The chain combines TRBV11-2 with TRBJ2-3, with 7 bases fitting TRBD2. CDR3 size: 15 residues. Germline V gene lookup returns CDR1 SGHAT and CDR2 FQNNGV. The J segment lost 4 bases and the V segment lost 2 bases, leaving 6 bases of the junction unmatched. The CDR3 spells CASSLRDYLPDTQYF. The CDR3 DNA sequence: TGTGCCAGCAGCTTAAGGGACTATCTCCCAGATACGCAGTATTTT. The full variable domain, its missing parts supplied by reference TRBV11-2 and TRBJ2-3, is EAGVAQSPRYKIIEKRQSVAFWCNPISGHATLYWYQQILGQGPKLLIQFQNNGVVDDSQLPKDRFSAERLKGVDSTLKIQPAKLEDSAVYLCASSLRDYLPDTQYFGPGTRLTVL.

The V and J genes are TRBV7-2 and TRBJ2-7; D ambiguous. The germline gives CDR1 SGHTA, CDR2 FQGNSA. Trimming removed 6 bases at V and 1 base at J, with 10 bases between. The CDR3 extends over 13 amino acids. CDR3 sequence reads: CASSLTWSYEQYF. In DNA, the CDR3 is TGTGCCAGCAGTCTTACCTGGTCCTACGAGCAGTACTTC.

V is TRBV9 and J is TRBJ2-1; no reliable D call. The V and J ends lost 0 bases and 7 bases respectively, with 8 bases between them. Germline assignment: CDR1 SGDLS and CDR2 YYNGEE. The CDR3 is 13 residues long. The CDR3: CASSVVPRNEQFF. Here the CDR3 DNA reads TGTGCCAGCAGCGTAGTTCCCAGGAATGAGCAGTTCTTC. Together with reference TRBV9 and TRBJ2-1, the CDR3 gives the full variable domain: DSGVTQTPKHLITATGQRVTLRCSPRSGDLSVYWYQQSLDQGLQFLIQYYNGEERAKGNILERFSAQQFPDLHSELNLSSLELGDSALYFCASSVVPRNEQFFGPGTRLTVL.

The chain combines TRBV7-2 with TRBJ1-2; 8 bases agree with TRBD1. The CDR3 totals 13 residues. V was pared by 4 bases and J by 5 bases, with 3 bases of the junction left unmatched. The germline V gene encodes CDR1 SGHTA and CDR2 FQGNSA. The CDR3 region is CASSSDRVYGYTF. The CDR3 coding sequence is TGTGCCAGCAGCTCGGACAGGGTATATGGCTACACCTTC.

The J gene is TRBJ1-5, the V gene TRBV5-1; D is unclear. Germline V gene sequence: CDR1 SGHRS, CDR2 YFSETQ. The CDR3 has 13 amino acids. V was pared by 2 bases and J by 5 bases, with 8 bases between. The CDR3 spells CASSLNGDQPQHF. CDR3 in DNA: TGCGCCAGCAGCTTAAACGGGGATCAGCCCCAGCATTTT.

The rearrangement uses TRBV3-1 (or the pseudogene TRBV3-2) and TRBJ2-7; D ambiguous. Germline CDR1 is LGHDT and CDR2 is YNNKEL (reference sequence). V shed 1 base and J shed 2 bases, with 24 bases lying between them. This CDR3 comprises 19 residues. The CDR3 bases are TGTGCCAGCAGCCAAGCGAGGAGAATACGCCAGATAATTGCCTACGAGCAGTACTTC. Translating gives CASSQARRIRQIIAYEQYF.